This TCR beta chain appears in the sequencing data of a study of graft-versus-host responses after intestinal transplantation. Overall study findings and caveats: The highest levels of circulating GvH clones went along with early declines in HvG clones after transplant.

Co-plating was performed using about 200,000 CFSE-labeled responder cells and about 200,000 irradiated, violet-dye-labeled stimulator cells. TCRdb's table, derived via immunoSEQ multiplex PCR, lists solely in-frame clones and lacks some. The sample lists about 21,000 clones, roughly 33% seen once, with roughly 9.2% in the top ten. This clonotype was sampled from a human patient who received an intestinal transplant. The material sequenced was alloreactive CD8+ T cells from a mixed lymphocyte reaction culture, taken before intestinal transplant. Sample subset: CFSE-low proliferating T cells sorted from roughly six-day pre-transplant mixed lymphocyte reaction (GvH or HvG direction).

The CDR3 DNA follows: TGCGCCAGCAGCCAAGCCCAACAAGCCCATCAGCCCCAGCATTTT. It encodes CASSQAQQAHQPQHF. The V call is TRBV4-1, the J call TRBJ1-5; D is ambiguous. V was clipped by 1 base and J by 5 bases, with 12 bases between them. This CDR3 is built from 15 residues. CDR1 and CDR2 from the germline V gene are MGHRA and YSYEKL.